The entry below describes one T cell receptor beta chain. Its cognate antigen is unknown. Trimming pared 3 bases from V and 0 bases from J, leaving 16 bases between. Germline lookup yields CDR1 LGHNA and CDR2 YNFKEQ. This CDR3 spans 17 amino acids. The data stem from a study of response to subunit inactivated influenza vaccine. Study observations and caveats: Authors suggested seasonal influenza vaccinations each recruit few new T cells.

TCRdb independently ran MiXCR on the RT-PCR reads; one entry per CDR3 protein. Of about 500,000 distinct CDR3 sequences listed, more than 15% are singletons. The sequencing used CD4+ T cells sorted from PBMCs, collected roughly 24 months after vaccination. The rearrangement joins TRBV4-2 to TRBJ2-3; no firm D call. The sequence was collected from a man between 50 and 75 years old who received an inactivated influenza vaccine. CDR3 DNA: TGTGCCAGCAGCCAGGGATCCGGGTCCTCTAGCACAGATACGCAGTATTTT. Translation: CASSQGSGSSSTDTQYF.